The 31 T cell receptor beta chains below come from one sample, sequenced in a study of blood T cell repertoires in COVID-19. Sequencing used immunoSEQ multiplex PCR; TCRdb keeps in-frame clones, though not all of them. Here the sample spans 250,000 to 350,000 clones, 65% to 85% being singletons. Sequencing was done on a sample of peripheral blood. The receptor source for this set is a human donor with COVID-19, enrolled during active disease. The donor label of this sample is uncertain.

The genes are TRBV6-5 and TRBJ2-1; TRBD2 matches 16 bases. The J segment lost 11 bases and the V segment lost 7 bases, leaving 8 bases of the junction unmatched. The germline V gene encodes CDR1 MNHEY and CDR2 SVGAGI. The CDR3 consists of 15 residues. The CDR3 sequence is CASTTGTSGRAQQFF. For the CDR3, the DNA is TGTGCCAGCACAACCGGGACTAGCGGGAGGGCCCAGCAGTTCTTC.

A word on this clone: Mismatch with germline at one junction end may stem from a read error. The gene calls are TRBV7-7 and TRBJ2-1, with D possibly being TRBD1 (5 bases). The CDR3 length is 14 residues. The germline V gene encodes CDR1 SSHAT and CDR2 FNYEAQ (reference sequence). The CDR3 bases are TGTGCTAGCAGCTTGTTAGTGGGGCTAAATGAGCAGTTCTTC. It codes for CASSLLVGLNEQFF.

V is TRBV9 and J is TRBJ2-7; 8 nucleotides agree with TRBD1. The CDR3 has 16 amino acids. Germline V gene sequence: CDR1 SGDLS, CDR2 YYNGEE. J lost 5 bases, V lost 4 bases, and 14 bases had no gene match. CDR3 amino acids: CASSRRQGPPWDEQYF. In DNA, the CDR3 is TGTGCCAGCAGCAGACGACAGGGGCCCCCTTGGGACGAGCAGTACTTC.

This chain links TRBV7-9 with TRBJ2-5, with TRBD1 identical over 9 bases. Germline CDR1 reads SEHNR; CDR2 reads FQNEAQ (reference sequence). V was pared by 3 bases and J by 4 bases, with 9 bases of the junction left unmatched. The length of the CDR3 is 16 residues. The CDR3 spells CASSFSGTGFGETQYF. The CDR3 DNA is TGTGCCAGCAGCTTCTCCGGGACAGGGTTCGGAGAGACCCAGTACTTC.

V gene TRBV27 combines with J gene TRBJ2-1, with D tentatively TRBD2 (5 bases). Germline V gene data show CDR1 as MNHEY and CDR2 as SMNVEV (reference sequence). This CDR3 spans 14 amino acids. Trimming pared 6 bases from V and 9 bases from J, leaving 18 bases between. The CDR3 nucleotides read TGTGCCAGCAGAGTGTCCTACGAAGGAGGTGAGCAGTTCTTC. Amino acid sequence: CASRVSYEGGEQFF.

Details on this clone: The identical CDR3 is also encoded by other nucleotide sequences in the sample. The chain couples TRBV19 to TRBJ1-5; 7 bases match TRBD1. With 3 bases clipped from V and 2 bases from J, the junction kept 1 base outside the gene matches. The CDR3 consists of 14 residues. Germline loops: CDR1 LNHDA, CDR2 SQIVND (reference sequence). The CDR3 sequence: CASSIDRGNQPQHF. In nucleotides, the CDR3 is TGTGCCAGTAGTATCGACAGGGGCAATCAGCCCCAGCATTTT.

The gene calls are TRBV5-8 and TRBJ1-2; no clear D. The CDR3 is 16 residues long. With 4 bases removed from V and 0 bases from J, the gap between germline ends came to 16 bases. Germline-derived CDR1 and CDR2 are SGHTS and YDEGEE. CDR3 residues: CASSREQTHTNYGYTF. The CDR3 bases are TGTGCCAGCAGCCGGGAACAGACTCATACTAACTATGGCTACACCTTC.

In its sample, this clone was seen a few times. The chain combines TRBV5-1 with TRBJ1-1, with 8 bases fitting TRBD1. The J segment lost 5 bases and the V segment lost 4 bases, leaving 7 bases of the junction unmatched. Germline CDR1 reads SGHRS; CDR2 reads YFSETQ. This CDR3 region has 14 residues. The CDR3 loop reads CASSLSQGGTEAFF. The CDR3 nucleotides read TGCGCCAGCAGCCTGTCACAGGGGGGGACTGAAGCTTTCTTT. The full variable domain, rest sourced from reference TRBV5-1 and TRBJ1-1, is KAGVTQTPRYLIKTRGQQVTLSCSPISGHRSVSWYQQTPGQGLQFLFEYFSETQRNKGNFPGRFSGRQFSNSRSEMNVSTLELGDSALYLCASSLSQGGTEAFFGQGTRLTVV.

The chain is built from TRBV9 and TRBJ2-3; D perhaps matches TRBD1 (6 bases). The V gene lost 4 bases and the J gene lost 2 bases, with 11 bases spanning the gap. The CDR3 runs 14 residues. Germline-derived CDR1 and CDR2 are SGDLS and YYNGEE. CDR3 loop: CASSPGQFTDTQYF. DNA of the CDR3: TGTGCCAGCAGCCCTGGACAGTTCACAGATACGCAGTATTTT.

CDR3 loop: CASSLAQKTSGSHEQFF. The CDR3 region has the DNA TGCGCCAGCAGCTTGGCCCAAAAGACTAGCGGGAGCCATGAGCAGTTCTTC. V gene TRBV5-1 combines with J gene TRBJ2-1, with 12 bases aligning to TRBD2. V dropped 0 bases and J dropped 8; count of bases not matched to a gene: 9. Germline V lookup: CDR1 SGHRS, CDR2 YFSETQ. The CDR3 totals 17 residues.

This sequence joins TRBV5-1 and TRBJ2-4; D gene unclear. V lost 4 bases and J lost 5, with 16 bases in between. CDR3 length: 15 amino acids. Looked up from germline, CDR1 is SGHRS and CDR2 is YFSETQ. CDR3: CASSLDSSRENIQYF. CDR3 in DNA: TGCGCCAGCAGCCTGGATTCTTCGCGCGAAAACATTCAGTACTTC.

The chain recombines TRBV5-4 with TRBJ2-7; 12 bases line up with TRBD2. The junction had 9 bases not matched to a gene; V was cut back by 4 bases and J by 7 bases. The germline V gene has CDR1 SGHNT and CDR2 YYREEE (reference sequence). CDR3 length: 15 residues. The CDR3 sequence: CASSDRTSGNGEQYF. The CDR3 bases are TGTGCCAGCAGCGACCGGACTAGCGGGAACGGGGAGCAGTACTTC.

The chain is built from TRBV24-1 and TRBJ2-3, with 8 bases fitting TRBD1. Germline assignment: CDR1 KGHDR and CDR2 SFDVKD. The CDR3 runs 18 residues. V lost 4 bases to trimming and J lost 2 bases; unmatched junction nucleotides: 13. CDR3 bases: TGTGCCACCAGTGACATGGGACAGGAGTTAGGGATCACAGATACGCAGTATTTT. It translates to CATSDMGQELGITDTQYF.

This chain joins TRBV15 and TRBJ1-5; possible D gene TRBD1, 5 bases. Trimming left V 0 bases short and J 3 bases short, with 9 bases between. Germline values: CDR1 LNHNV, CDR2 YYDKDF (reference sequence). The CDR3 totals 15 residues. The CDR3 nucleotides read TGTGCCACCAGCAGAGATAGACAGCCCAATCAGCCCCAGCATTTT. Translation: CATSRDRQPNQPQHF.

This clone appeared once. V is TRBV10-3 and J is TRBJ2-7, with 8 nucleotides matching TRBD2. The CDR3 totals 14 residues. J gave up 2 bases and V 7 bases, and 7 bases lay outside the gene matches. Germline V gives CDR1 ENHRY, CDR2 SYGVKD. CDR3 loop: CAINAGTSAYEQYF. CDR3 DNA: TGTGCCATCAATGCCGGGACTAGTGCCTACGAGCAGTACTTC.

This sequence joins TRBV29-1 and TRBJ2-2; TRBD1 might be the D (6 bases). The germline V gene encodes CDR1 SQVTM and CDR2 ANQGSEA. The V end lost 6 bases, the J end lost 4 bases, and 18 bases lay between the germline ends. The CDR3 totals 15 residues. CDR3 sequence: CSVSTRTRGTGELFF. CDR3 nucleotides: TGCAGCGTCAGTACAAGAACCAGGGGCACCGGGGAGCTGTTTTTT.

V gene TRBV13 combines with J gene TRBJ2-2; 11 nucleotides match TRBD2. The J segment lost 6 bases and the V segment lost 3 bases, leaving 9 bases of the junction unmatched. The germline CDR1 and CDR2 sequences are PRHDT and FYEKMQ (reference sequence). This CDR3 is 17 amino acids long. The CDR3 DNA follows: TGTGCCAGCAGCTTGATTAGCGGGAGGGCCAGTGCCGGGGAGCTGTTTTTT. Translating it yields CASSLISGRASAGELFF.

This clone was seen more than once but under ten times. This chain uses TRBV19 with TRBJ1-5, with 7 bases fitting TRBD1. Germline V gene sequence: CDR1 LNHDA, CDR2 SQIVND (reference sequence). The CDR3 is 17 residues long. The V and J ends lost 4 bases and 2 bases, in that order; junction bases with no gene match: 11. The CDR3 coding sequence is TGTGCCAGTAGTAGCCGACAGGGCATGGCGGGCAATCAGCCCCAGCATTTT. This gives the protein CASSSRQGMAGNQPQHF.

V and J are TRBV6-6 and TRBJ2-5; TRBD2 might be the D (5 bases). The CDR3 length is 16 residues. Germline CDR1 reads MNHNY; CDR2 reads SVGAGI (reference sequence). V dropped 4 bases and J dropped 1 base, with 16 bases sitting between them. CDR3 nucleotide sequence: TGTGCCAGCAGTTTCCCGCGGGCCAGCGGCCAAGAGACCCAGTACTTC. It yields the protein CASSFPRASGQETQYF.

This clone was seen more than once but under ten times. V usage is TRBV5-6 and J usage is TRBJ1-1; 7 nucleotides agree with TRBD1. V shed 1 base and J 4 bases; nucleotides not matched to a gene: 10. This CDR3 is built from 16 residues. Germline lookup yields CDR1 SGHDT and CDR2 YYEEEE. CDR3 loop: CASSLLQGMGVTEAFF. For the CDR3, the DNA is TGTGCCAGCAGCTTGTTACAGGGGATGGGGGTCACTGAAGCTTTCTTT.

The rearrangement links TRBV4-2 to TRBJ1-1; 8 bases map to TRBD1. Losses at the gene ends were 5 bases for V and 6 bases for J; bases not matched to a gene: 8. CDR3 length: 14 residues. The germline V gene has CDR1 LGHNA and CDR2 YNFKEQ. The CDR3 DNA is TGTGCCAGCAGCGAACGGACAGGGAGGCCTGAAGCTTTCTTT. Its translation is CASSERTGRPEAFF.

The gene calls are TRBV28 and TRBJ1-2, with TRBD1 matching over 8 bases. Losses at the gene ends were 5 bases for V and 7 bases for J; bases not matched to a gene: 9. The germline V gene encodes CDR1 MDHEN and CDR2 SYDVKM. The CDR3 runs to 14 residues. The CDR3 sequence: CASSPSDRVGGYTF. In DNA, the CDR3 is TGTGCCAGCAGTCCCTCGGACAGGGTAGGTGGCTACACCTTC.

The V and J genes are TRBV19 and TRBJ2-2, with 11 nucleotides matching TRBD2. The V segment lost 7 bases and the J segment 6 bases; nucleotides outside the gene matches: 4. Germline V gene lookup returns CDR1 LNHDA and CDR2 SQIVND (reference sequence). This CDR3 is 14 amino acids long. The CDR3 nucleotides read TGTGCCAGTATTTTAGCGGGAGGGCCCGGGGAGCTGTTTTTT. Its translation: CASILAGGPGELFF.

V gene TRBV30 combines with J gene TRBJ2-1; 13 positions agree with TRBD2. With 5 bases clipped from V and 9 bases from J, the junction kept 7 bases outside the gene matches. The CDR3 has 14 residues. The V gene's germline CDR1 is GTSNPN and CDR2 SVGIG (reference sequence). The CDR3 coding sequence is TGTGCCTGGCGGACTAGCGGGAGCTGGGGTGAGCAGTTCTTC. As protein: CAWRTSGSWGEQFF.

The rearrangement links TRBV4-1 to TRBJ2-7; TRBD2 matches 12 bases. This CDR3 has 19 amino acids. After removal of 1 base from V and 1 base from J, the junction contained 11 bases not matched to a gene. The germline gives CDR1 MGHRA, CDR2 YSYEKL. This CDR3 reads CASSQGDSRGLAGSYEQYF. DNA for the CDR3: TGCGCCAGCAGCCAAGGAGATTCGCGTGGACTAGCGGGATCCTACGAGCAGTACTTC.

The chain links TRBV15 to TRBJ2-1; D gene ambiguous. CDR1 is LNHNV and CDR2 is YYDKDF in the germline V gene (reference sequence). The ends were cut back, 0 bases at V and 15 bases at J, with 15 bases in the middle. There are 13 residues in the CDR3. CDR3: CATSRDPNEARFF. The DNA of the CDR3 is TGTGCCACCAGCAGAGATCCCAATGAGGCTCGGTTCTTC. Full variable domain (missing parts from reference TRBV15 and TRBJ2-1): DAMVIQNPRYQVTQFGKPVTLSCSQTLNHNVMYWYQQKSSQAPKLLFHYYDKDFNNEADTPDNFQSRRPNTSFCFLDIRSPGLGDTAMYLCATSRDPNEARFFGPGTRLTVL.

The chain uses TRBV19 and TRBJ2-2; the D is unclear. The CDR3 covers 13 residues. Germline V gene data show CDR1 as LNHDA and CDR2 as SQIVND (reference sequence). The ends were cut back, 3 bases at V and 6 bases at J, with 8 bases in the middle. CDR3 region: CASSMVPAGELFF. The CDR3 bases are TGTGCCAGTAGTATGGTCCCGGCCGGGGAGCTGTTTTTT.

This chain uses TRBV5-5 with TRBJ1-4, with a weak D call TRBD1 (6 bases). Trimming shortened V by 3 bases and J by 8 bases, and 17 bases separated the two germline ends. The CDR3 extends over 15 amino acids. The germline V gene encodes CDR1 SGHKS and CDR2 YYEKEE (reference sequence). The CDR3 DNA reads TGTGCCAGCAGCTCCAGACCGGGGACATCGGAAAAACTGTTTTTT. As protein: CASSSRPGTSEKLFF. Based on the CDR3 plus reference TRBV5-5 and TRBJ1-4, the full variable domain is DAGVTQSPTHLIKTRGQQVTLRCSPISGHKSVSWYQQVLGQGPQFIFQYYEKEERGRGNFPDRFSARQFPNYSSELNVNALLLGDSALYLCASSSRPGTSEKLFFGSGTQLSVL.

As DNA, the CDR3 is TGTGCCAGCAGCTCGCAGGGAGGACTAGCGGGAGGGCCGCGGGAGCAGTACTTC. The encoded protein is CASSSQGGLAGGPREQYF. The J gene is TRBJ2-7, the V gene TRBV7-2, with 15 nucleotides matching TRBD2. Germline V CDR1 and CDR2: SGHTA, FQGNSA. This CDR3 region has 18 residues. The ends lost 4 bases at V and 7 bases at J; junction bases unmatched: 14.

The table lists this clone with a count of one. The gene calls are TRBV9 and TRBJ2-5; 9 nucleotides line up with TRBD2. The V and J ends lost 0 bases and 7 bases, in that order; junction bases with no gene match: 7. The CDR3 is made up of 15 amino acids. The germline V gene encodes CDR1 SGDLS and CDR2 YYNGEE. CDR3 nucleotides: TGTGCCAGCAGCGTAGCCGCGGGAGGGCCGGGGACCCAGTACTTC. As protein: CASSVAAGGPGTQYF.

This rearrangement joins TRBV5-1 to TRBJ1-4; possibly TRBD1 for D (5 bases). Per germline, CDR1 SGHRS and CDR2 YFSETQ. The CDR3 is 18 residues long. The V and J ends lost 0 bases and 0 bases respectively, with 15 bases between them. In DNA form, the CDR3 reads TGCGCCAGCAGCTTGGGGCCCGGGGGACCTACAACTAATGAAAAACTGTTTTTT. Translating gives CASSLGPGGPTTNEKLFF.